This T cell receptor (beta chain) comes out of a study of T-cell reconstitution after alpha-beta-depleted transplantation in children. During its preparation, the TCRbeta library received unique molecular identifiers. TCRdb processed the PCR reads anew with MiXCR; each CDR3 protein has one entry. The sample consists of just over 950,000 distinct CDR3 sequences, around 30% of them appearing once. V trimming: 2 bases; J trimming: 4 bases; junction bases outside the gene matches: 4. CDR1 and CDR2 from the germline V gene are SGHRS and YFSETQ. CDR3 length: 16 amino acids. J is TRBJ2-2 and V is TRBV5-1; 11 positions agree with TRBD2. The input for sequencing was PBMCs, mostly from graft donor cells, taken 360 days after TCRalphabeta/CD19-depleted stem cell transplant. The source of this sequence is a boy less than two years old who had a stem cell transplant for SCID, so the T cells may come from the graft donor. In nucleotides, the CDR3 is TGCGCCAGCAGCTTCACTAGCGGGGGTGTCACCGGGGAGCTGTTTTTT. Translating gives CASSFTSGGVTGELFF.